This T cell receptor beta chain emerged from a study of T cells after somatic rescue of genetic block. This table comes from immunoSEQ multiplex PCR, and its TCRdb copy is limited to in-frame clones, with some not included. This table has 13,000 to 15,000 clones, 60% to 80% appearing once. CDR3 length: 14 residues. Trimming pared 6 bases from V and 4 bases from J, leaving 15 bases between. Germline assignment: CDR1 MDHEN and CDR2 SYDVKM. Sequences were obtained from peripheral blood mononuclear cells (PBMCs). The rearrangement links TRBV28 to TRBJ1-2; D gene uncertain. The receptor's source is a boy younger than 18. In DNA form, the CDR3 reads TGTGCCAGCAGCCCGTTTACTTTCTTCTATGGCTACACCTTC. This gives the protein CASSPFTFFYGYTF.